The rows below give T cell receptor beta chains drawn from one sample of a study of T cell changes during pregnancy in multiple sclerosis. Sequencing used immunoSEQ multiplex PCR; TCRdb keeps in-frame clones, though not all of them. The sample contains some 70,000 clones, approximately 92% of which appear only once. Sequencing was performed on peripheral blood, taken in the second trimester of pregnancy. These receptors were taken from a female donor in good health, enrolled as a control in a pregnancy study. Both conserved end residues are part of each CDR3. The D gene is left open where the match is weak. Some rows have no size entry. The others give once, few or many, or a class for an expanded clone.

abundance,d_gene,v_gene,j_gene,CDR3aa,CDR3nt
NA,NA,TRBV7-3,TRBJ2-7,CASSLTGGIGGEQYF,TGTGCCAGCAGCTTAACGGGGGGTATAGGCGGCGAGCAGTACTTC
NA,NA,TRBV28,TRBJ1-5,CASRSQGMGNQPQHF,TGTGCCAGCAGGAGCCAGGGGATGGGGAATCAGCCCCAGCATTTT
NA,NA,TRBV21-1,TRBJ2-7,CASSSTCTRTQTYEQYF,TGTGCCAGCAGCTCCACCTGCACCCGGACACAAACCTACGAGCAGTACTTC
NA,TRBD1,TRBV7-4,TRBJ1-1,CASSFTTGCHTEAFF,TGTGCCAGCAGCTTTACGACAGGGTGTCACACTGAAGCTTTCTTT
NA,TRBD2,TRBV28,TRBJ2-3,CASSLGTSGGGYTQYF,TGTGCCAGCAGCCTCGGGACTAGCGGGGGAGGTTATACGCAGTATTTT
NA,NA,TRBV18,TRBJ2-7,CASSLTGPGVGEQYF,TGTGCCAGCTCACTGACAGGACCCGGCGTAGGCGAGCAGTACTTC
NA,TRBD2,TRBV30,TRBJ2-1,CAWRLAGGQGEQFF,TGTGCCTGGAGACTAGCGGGGGGGCAGGGTGAGCAGTTCTTC
NA,NA,TRBV30,TRBJ1-3,CAWKPGSLGGNTIYF,TGTGCCTGGAAACCAGGGTCCCTTGGAGGAAACACCATATATTTT
NA,NA,TRBV4-1,TRBJ1-4,CASSQREGATNEKLFF,TGCGCCAGCAGCCAAAGGGAGGGAGCAACTAATGAAAAACTGTTTTTT
NA,NA,TRBV10-3,TRBJ2-3,CAISEPRTGTDTQYF,TGTGCCATCAGTGAGCCCAGGACAGGCACAGATACGCAGTATTTT
NA,NA,TRBV5-1,TRBJ2-2,CASSLADRNTGELFF,TGCGCCAGCAGCTTGGCGGACAGGAACACCGGGGAGCTGTTTTTT
NA,NA,TRBV7-9,TRBJ1-1,CASSLSGMLTEAFF,TGTGCCAGCAGCCTCTCCGGGATGCTCACTGAAGCTTTCTTT
once,TRBD1,TRBV10-3,TRBJ1-2,CAIRGTGTYGYTF,TGTGCCATCAGGGGGACAGGGACCTATGGCTACACCTTC
NA,TRBD1,TRBV27,TRBJ1-2,CASSLSRTGIRDGYTF,TGTGCCAGCAGTTTATCTAGGACAGGGATAAGGGATGGCTACACCTTC
NA,NA,TRBV29-1,TRBJ1-4,CSVEDQGAVGEKLFF,TGCAGCGTTGAAGATCAAGGGGCCGTTGGGGAAAAACTGTTTTTT
NA,NA,TRBV4-1,TRBJ1-3,CASRSTTSSGNTIYF,TGCGCCAGCAGATCCACGACATCCTCTGGAAACACCATATATTTT